A single sample gave rise to the 8 T cell receptor beta chains below, sequenced in a study of patients and donors after allogeneic stem cell transplantation. One entry per CDR3 protein, called by TCRdb with MiXCR from the RT-PCR reads. The repertoire holds about a million distinct CDR3 sequences, with more than 15% as singletons. Specimen: blood, either unsorted or a sorted T cell fraction (not recorded which). These receptors were obtained from a human donor who was either an allogeneic HSCT recipient or a stem cell or donor lymphocyte infusion donor (not recorded which). It is not recorded whose cells these are; they may come from a transplant donor.

The chain combines TRBV5-1 with TRBJ2-5; D ambiguous. The CDR3 runs to 14 residues. Per the germline V gene, CDR1 is SGHRS and CDR2 is YFSETQ. V was pared by 1 base and J by 0 bases, with 7 bases between. DNA of the CDR3: TGCGCCAGCAGCTTGTGGAGACACCAAGAGACCCAGTACTTC. Its translation: CASSLWRHQETQYF.

The table lists this clonotype with many counts. The junction departs from the called germline gene at one end, perhaps through a read error. The rearrangement links TRBV5-1 to TRBJ1-5, with 7 bases fitting TRBD1. Germline assignment: CDR1 SGHRS and CDR2 YFSETQ. The CDR3 runs to 14 residues. This CDR3 reads CASSPDRGNQPQHF. For the CDR3, the DNA is TGTGCCAGCAGCCCCGACAGGGGCAATCAGCCCCAGCATTTT.

The chain couples TRBV29-1 to TRBJ1-2; 7 bases line up with TRBD1. V gave up 0 bases and J gave up 4 bases; unmatched junction bases: 8. In germline, CDR1 is SQVTM, CDR2 ANQGSEA. The length of the CDR3 is 15 residues. The CDR3 loop is CSVEDRETGIYGYTF. The CDR3, as DNA: TGCAGCGTTGAAGATCGGGAGACAGGGATCTATGGCTACACCTTC.

This sequence joins TRBV5-1 and TRBJ2-2, with 10 positions matching TRBD2. The CDR3 extends over 16 amino acids. Germline V lookup: CDR1 SGHRS, CDR2 YFSETQ. Losses at the gene ends were 3 bases for V and 1 base for J; bases not matched to a gene: 3. CDR3 bases: TGCGCCAGCAGCTCAAGCGGGAGGGAGAACACCGGGGAGCTGTTTTTT. Translation: CASSSSGRENTGELFF.

In its sample, this clonotype was seen a few times. This sequence joins TRBV7-3 and TRBJ2-1; either TRBD1 or TRBD2 may supply D (6 bases each). V dropped 0 bases and J dropped 0 bases, with 9 bases sitting between them. Germline V gene sequence: CDR1 SGHTA, CDR2 FQGTGA. The CDR3 sequence is 16 residues long. The CDR3 loop is CASSLTGGASYNEQFF. The CDR3 DNA sequence: TGTGCCAGCAGCTTAACGGGGGGCGCCTCCTACAATGAGCAGTTCTTC.

The chain is built from TRBV20-1 and TRBJ2-7; D is perhaps TRBD1 (6 bases). The CDR3 extends over 14 amino acids. The V gene's germline CDR1 is DFQATT and CDR2 SNEGSKA (reference sequence). This chain's CDR3 is CSLLGSQRGYEQYF. The CDR3 nucleotides read TGCTCCCTTTTGGGGTCCCAAAGGGGGTACGAGCAGTACTTC.

A few counts support this clonotype. CDR3 loop: CASSQDRGNIQYF. The CDR3 DNA sequence: TGCGCCAGCAGCCAAGATCGAGGGAACATTCAGTACTTC. The genes are TRBV4-1 and TRBJ2-4, with D possibly being TRBD2 (5 bases). The CDR3 has 13 amino acids. Germline V gene data show CDR1 as MGHRA and CDR2 as YSYEKL. Trimming shortened V by 0 bases and J by 7 bases, and 7 bases separated the two germline ends.

This clonotype was observed a handful of times. This chain uses TRBV10-3 with TRBJ2-3, with D perhaps TRBD2 (6 bases). The CDR3 has 13 residues. Germline V CDR1 and CDR2: ENHRY, SYGVKD. The V gene lost 0 bases and the J gene lost 15 bases, with 16 bases spanning the gap. The CDR3 nucleotides read TGTGCCATCAGTGAGTCGACGGGAGTTGTTCTTTATTTT. Its protein product is CAISESTGVVLYF.